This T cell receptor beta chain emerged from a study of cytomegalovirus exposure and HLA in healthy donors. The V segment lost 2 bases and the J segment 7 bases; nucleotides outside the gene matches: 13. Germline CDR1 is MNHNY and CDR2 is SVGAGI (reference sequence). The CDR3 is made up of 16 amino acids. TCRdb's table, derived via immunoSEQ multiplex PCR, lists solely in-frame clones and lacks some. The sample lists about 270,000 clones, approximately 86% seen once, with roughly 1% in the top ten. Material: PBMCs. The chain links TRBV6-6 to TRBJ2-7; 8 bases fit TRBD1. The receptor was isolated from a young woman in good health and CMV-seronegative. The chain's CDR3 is CASSYPRTGLRKEQYF. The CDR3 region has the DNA TGTGCCAGCAGTTACCCAAGGACAGGGTTAAGGAAAGAGCAGTACTTC.